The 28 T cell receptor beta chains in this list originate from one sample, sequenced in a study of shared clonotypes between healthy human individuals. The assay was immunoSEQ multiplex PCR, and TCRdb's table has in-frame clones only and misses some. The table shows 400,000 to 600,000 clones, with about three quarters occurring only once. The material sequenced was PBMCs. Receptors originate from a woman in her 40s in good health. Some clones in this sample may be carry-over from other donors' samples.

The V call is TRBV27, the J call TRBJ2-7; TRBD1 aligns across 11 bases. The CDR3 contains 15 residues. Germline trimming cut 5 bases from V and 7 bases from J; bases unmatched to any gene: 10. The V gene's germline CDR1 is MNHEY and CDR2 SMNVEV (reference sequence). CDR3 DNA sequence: TGTGCCAGCAGTACCGGGACAGGGGGTACCTTGGAGCAGTACTTC. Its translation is CASSTGTGGTLEQYF.

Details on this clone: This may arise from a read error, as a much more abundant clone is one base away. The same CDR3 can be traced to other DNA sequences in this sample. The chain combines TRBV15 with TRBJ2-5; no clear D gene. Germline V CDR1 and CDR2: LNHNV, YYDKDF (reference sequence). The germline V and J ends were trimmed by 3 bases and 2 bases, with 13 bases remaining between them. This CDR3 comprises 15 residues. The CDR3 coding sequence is TGTGCCACCAGCAGGGATCCTCAGCAACAAGAGACCCAGTACTTC. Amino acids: CATSRDPQQQETQYF.

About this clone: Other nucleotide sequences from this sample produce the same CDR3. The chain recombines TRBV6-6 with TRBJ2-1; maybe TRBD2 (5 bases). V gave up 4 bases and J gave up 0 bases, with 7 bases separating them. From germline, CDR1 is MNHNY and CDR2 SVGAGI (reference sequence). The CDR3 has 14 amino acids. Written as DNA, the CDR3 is TGTGCCAGCAGTTTGAGCGGCTCCTACAATGAGCAGTTCTTC. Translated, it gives CASSLSGSYNEQFF.

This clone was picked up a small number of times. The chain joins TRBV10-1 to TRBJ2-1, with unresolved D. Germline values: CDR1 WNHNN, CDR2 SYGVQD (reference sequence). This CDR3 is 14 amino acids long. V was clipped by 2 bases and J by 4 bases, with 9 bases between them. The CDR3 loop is CASSEGETYNEQFF. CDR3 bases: TGCGCCAGCAGTGAGGGCGAGACATACAATGAGCAGTTCTTC.

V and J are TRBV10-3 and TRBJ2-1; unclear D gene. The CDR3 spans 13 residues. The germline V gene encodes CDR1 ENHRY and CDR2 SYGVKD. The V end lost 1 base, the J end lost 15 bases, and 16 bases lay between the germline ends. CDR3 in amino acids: CAISEFFGKGRFF. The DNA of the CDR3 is TGTGCCATCAGTGAGTTCTTCGGCAAAGGTCGGTTCTTC.

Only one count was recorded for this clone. CDR3 amino acids: CASSLGQVAGELFF. CDR3 nucleotide sequence: TGTGCCAGCAGTTTGGGACAGGTGGCCGGGGAGCTGTTTTTT. The V and J genes are TRBV27 and TRBJ2-2; 8 positions agree with TRBD1. The junction had 3 bases not matched to a gene; V was cut back by 3 bases and J by 6 bases. Germline V gene data show CDR1 as MNHEY and CDR2 as SMNVEV (reference sequence). This CDR3 contains 14 residues.

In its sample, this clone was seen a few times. The CDR3 here is CASSPGGILNQPQHF. The CDR3 nucleotides are TGCGCCAGCAGCCCAGGGGGGATCCTCAATCAGCCCCAGCATTTT. This chain uses TRBV5-1 with TRBJ1-5; 7 bases match TRBD1. Germline CDR1 SGHRS, CDR2 YFSETQ. The V segment lost 4 bases and the J segment 3 bases; nucleotides outside the gene matches: 7. This CDR3 is built from 15 residues.

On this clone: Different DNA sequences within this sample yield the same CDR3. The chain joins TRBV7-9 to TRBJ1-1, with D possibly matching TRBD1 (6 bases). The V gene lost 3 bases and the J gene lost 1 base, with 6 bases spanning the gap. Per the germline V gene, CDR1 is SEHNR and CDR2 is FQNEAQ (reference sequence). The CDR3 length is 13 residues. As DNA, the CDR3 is TGTGCCAGCAGCTTGGGACAGAACACTGAAGCTTTCTTT. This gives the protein CASSLGQNTEAFF.

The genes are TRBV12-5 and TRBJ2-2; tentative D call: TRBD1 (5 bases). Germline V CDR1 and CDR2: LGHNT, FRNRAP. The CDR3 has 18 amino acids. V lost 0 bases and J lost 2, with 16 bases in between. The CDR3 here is CASGLVFGANLNTGELFF. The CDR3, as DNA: TGTGCTAGTGGTTTGGTATTTGGGGCAAACCTTAACACCGGGGAGCTGTTTTTT.

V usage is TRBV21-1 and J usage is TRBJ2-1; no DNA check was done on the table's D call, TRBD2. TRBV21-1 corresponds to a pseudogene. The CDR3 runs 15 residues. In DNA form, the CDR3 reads TGTGCCAGCAGCAAATGGACTATAGGAGCCAATGAGCAGTTCTTC. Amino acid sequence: CASSKWTIGANEQFF.

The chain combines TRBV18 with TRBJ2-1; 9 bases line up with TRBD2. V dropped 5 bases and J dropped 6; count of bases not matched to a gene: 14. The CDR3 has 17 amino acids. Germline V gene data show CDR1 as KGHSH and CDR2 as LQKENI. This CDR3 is CASSVVRGGRAGNEQFF. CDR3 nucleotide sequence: TGTGCCAGCTCAGTCGTTCGAGGCGGGAGGGCCGGCAATGAGCAGTTCTTC. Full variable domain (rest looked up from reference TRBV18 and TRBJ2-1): NAGVMQNPRHLVRRRGQEARLRCSPMKGHSHVYWYRQLPEEGLKFMVYLQKENIIDESGMPKERFSAEFPKEGPSILRIQQVVRGDSAAYFCASSVVRGGRAGNEQFFGPGTRLTVL.

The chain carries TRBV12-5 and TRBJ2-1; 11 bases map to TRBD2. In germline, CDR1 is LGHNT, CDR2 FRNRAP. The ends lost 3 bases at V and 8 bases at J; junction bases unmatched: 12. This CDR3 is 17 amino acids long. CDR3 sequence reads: CASGFPVTSGSVDEQFF. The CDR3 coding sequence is TGTGCTAGTGGTTTCCCTGTAACTAGCGGGAGTGTTGATGAGCAGTTCTTC.

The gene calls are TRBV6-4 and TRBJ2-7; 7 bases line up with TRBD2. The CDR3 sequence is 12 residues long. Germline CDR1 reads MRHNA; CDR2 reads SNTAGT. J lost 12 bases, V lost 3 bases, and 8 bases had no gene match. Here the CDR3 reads CASSETSCRGYF. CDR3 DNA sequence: TGTGCCAGCAGTGAGACTAGCTGTAGGGGGTACTTC.

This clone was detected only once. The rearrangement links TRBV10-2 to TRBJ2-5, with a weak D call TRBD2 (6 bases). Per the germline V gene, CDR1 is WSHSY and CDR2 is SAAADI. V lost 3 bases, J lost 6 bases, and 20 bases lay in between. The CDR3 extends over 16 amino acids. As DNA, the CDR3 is TGCGCCAGCAGTGACCACGGGACTGGCCCCTTAAAGACCCAGTACTTC. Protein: CASSDHGTGPLKTQYF.

CDR3 DNA sequence: TGTGCCAGCAGCTGGAATCGGGATTGGTCAGCCCAGCATTTT. Translated: CASSWNRDWSAQHF. V and J are TRBV6-9 and TRBJ1-5; D unclear. The V end lost 6 bases, the J end lost 11 bases, and 20 bases lay between the germline ends. The CDR3 has 14 amino acids. From germline, CDR1 is MNHGY and CDR2 SVAAGI.

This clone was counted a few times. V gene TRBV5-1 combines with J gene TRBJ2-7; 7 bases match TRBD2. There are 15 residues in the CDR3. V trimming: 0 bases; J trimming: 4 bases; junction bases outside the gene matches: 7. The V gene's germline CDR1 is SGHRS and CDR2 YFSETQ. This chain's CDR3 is CASSLGPSGMYEQYF. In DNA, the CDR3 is TGCGCCAGCAGCTTGGGACCTAGCGGTATGTACGAGCAGTACTTC.

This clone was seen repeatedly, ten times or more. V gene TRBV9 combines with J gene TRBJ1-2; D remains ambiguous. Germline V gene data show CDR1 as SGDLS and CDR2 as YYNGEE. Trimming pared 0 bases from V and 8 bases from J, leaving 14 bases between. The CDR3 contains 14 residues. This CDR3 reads CASSVETGTGGYTF. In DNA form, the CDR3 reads TGTGCCAGCAGCGTAGAAACGGGTACGGGCGGCTACACCTTC.

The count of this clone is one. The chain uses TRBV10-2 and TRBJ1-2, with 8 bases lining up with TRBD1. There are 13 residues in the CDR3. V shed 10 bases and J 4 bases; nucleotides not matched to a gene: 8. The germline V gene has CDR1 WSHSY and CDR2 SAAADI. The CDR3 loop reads CATGTGVGYGYTF. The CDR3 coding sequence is TGCGCCACCGGGACAGGCGTCGGCTATGGCTACACCTTC.

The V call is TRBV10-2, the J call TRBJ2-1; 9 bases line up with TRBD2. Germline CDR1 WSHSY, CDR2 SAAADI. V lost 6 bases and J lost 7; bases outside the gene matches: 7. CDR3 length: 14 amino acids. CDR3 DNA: TGCGCCAGCAGACCGGGACTAGCTGAAAATGAGCAGTTCTTC. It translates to CASRPGLAENEQFF.

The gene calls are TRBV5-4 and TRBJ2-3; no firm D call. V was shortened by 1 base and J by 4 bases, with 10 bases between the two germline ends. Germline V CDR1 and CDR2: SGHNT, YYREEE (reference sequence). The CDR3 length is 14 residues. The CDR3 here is CASSLKVHADTQYF. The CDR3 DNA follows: TGTGCCAGCAGCTTGAAGGTTCACGCAGATACGCAGTATTTT.

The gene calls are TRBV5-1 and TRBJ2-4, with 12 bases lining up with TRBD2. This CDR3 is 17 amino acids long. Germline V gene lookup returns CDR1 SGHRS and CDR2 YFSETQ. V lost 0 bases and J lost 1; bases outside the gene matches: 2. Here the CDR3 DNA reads TGCGCCAGCAGCTTGGAAACTAGCGGGAGGGCCAAAAACATTCAGTACTTC. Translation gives CASSLETSGRAKNIQYF.

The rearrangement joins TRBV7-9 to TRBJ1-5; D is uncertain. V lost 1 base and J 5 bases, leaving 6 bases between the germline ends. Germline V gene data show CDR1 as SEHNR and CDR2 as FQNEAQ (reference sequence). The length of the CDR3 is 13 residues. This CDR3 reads CASSLGGDQPQHF. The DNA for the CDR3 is TGTGCCAGCAGCTTAGGTGGGGATCAGCCCCAGCATTTT.

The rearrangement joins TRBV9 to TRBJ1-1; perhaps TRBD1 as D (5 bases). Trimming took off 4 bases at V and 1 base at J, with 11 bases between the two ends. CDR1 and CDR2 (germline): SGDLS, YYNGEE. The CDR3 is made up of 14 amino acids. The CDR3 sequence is CASSRQTGNTEAFF. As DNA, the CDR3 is TGTGCCAGCAGCCGACAGACGGGGAACACTGAAGCTTTCTTT.

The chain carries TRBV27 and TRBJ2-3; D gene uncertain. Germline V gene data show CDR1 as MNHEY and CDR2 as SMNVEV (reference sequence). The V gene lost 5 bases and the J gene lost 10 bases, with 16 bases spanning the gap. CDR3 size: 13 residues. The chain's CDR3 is CASSPPPGYSQYF. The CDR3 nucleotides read TGTGCCAGCAGTCCCCCCCCAGGATACTCGCAGTATTTT.

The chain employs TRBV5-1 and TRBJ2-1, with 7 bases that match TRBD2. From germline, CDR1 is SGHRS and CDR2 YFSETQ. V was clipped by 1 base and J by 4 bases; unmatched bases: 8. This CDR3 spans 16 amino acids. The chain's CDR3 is CASSLQVTSPYNEQFF. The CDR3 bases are TGCGCCAGCAGCTTGCAAGTGACTAGCCCATACAATGAGCAGTTCTTC.

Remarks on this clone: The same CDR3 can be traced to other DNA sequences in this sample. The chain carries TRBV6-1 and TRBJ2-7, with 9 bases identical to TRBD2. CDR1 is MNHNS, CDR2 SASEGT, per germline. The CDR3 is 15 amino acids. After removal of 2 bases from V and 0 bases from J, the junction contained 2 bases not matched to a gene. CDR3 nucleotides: TGTGCCAGCAGTGAACTAGCGGGACCCTCCTACGAGCAGTACTTC. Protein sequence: CASSELAGPSYEQYF.

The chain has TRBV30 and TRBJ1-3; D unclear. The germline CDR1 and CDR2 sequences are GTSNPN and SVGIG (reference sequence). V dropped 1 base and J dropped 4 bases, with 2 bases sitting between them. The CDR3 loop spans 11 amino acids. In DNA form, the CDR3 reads TGTGCCTGGAGTGGCGGAAACACCATATATTTT. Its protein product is CAWSGGNTIYF.

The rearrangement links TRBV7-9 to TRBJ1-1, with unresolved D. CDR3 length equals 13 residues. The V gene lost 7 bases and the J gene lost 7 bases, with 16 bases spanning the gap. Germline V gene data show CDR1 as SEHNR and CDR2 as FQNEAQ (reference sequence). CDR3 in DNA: TGTGCCAGCACCCCGGGGATGGGAGATGAAGCTTTCTTT. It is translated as CASTPGMGDEAFF.